This T cell receptor beta chain comes out of a study of shared clonotypes between healthy human individuals. Study-wide findings and caveats: Sequencing depth was a factor that was expected to affect clonotype sharing among donors.

The deep-level immunoSEQ assay was used. In the original processing: As immunoSEQ supplied junction-only sequences (without quality scores), filtering differed. Data came from immunoSEQ multiplex PCR; TCRdb stores just in-frame clones and leaves some out. V, J and clone size are taken as reported in that table, and D and trimming were inferred from the DNA itself. Of around 500,000 clones in the sample, 78% were seen once. The CDR3 contains 14 residues. J was trimmed by 3 bases and V by 6 bases; bases with no gene match: 3. Germline CDR1 WSHSY, CDR2 SAAADI. The count of this clone is one. Its antigen is currently unknown.

The sequenced sample consisted of PBMCs. This TCR was sampled from a woman aged 40 to 50 in good health. Some clones in this sample may be carry-over from other donors' samples. The chain uses TRBV10-2 and TRBJ2-3; TRBD2 matches 10 bases. The CDR3 DNA reads as TGCGCCAGCAGGGGAGCGGGAGGGACAGATACGCAGTATTTT. Translated: CASRGAGGTDTQYF.